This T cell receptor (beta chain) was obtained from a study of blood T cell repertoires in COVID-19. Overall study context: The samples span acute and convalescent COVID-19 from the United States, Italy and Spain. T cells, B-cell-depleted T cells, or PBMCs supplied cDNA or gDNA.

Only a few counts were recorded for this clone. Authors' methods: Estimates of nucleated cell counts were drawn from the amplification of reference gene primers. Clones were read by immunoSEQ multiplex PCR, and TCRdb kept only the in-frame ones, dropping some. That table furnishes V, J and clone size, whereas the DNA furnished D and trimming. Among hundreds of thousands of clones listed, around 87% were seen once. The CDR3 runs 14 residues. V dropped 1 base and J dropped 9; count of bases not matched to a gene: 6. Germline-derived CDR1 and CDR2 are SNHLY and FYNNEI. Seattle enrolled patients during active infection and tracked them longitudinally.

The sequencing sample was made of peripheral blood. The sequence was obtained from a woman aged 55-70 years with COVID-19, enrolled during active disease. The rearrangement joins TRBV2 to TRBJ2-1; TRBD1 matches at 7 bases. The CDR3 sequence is CASSEVQGMGEQFF. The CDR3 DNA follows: TGTGCCAGCAGTGAAGTACAGGGGATGGGTGAGCAGTTCTTC. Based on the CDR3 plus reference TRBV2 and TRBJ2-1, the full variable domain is EPEVTQTPSHQVTQMGQEVILRCVPISNHLYFYWYRQILGQKVEFLVSFYNNEISEKSEIFDDQFSVERPDGSNFTLKIRSTKLEDSAMYFCASSEVQGMGEQFFGPGTRLTVL.